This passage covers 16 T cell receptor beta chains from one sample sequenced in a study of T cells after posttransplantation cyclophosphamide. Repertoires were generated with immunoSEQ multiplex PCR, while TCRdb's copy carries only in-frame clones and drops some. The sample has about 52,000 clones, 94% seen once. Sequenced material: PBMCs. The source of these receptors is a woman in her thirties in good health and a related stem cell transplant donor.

The CDR3 region is CASSKQRTQNYGYTF. CDR3 sequence (DNA): TGTGCCAGCAGTAAGCAGCGGACCCAAAACTATGGCTACACCTTC. The chain recombines TRBV27 with TRBJ1-2, with D uncertain. The CDR3 has 15 amino acids. The germline gives CDR1 MNHEY, CDR2 SMNVEV (reference sequence). The V end was cut by 5 bases, the J end by 2 bases, with 15 bases between.

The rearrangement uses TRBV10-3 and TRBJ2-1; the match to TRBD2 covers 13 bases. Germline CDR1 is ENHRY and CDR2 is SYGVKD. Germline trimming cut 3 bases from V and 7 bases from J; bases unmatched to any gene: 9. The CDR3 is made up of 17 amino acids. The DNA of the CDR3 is TGTGCCATCAGTGATGAACTAGCGGGGGGGCTTTGGAATGAGCAGTTCTTC. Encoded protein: CAISDELAGGLWNEQFF.

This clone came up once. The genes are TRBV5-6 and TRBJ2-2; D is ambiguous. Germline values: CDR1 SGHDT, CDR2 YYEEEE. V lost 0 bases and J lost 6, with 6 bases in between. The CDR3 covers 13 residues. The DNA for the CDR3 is TGTGCCAGCAGCTTGGAGCGCCCCGGGGAGCTGTTTTTT. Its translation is CASSLERPGELFF.

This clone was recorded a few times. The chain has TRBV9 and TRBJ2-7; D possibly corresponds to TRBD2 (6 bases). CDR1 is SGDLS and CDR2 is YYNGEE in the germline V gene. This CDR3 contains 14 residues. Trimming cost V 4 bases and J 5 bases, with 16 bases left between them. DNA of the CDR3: TGTGCCAGCAGCATGGGACTCCTGAGCGACGAGCAGTACTTC. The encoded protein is CASSMGLLSDEQYF.

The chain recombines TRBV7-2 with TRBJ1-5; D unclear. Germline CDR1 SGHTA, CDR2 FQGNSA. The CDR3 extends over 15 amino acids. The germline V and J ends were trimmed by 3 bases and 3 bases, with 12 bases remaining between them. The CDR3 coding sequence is TGTGCCAGCAGCTTCAAATCAGGAATCAATCAGCCCCAGCATTTT. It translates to CASSFKSGINQPQHF.

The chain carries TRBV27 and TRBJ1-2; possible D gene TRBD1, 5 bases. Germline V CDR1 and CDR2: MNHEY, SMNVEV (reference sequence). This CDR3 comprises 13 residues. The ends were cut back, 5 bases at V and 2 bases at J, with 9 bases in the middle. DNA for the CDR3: TGTGCCAGCAGTGACAGATTGAACTATGGCTACACCTTC. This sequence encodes CASSDRLNYGYTF.

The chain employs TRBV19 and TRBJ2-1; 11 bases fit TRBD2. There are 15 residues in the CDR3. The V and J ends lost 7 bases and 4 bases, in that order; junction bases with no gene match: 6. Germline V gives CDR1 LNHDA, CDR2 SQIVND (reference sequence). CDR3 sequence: CASTIAGGLYNEQFF. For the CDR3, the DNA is TGTGCCAGTACCATAGCGGGGGGGCTTTACAATGAGCAGTTCTTC.

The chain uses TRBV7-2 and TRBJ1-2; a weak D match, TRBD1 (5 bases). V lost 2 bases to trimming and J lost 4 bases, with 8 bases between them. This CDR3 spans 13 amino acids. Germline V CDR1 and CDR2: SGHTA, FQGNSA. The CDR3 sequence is CASSLSGGYGYTF. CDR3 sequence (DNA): TGTGCCAGCAGCTTATCGGGGGGCTATGGCTACACCTTC.

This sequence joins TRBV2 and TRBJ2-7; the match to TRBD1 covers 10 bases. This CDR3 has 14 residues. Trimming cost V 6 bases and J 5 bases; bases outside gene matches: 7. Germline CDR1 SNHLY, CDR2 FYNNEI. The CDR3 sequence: CASRSTGGSDEQYF. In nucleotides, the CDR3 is TGTGCCAGCAGGTCGACAGGGGGCAGCGACGAGCAGTACTTC.

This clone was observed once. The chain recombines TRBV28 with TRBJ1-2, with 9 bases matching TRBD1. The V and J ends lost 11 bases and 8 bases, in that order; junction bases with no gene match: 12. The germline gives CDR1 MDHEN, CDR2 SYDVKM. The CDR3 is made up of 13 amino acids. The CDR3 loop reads CAHTGGPSGGYTF. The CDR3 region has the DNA TGTGCCCACACAGGGGGCCCCAGTGGAGGCTACACCTTC.

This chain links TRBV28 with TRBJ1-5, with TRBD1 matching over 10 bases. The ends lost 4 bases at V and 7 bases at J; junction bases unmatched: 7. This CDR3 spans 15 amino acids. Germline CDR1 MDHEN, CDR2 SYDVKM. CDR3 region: CASSSPGQGGQPQHF. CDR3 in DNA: TGTGCCAGCAGTTCGCCTGGACAGGGGGGACAGCCCCAGCATTTT.

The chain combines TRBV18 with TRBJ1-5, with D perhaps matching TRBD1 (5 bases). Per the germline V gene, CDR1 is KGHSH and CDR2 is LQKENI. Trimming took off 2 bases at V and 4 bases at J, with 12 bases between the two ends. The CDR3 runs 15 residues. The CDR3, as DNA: TGTGCCAGCTCACCAACGACAGAAGGGAATCAGCCCCAGCATTTT. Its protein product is CASSPTTEGNQPQHF.

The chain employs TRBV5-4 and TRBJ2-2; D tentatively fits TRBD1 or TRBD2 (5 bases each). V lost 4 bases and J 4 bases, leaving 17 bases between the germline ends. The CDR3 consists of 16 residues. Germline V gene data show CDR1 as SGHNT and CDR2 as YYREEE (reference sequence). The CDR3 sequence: CASSVGRGRATGELFF. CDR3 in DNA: TGTGCCAGCAGCGTGGGACGGGGAAGGGCCACCGGGGAGCTGTTTTTT.

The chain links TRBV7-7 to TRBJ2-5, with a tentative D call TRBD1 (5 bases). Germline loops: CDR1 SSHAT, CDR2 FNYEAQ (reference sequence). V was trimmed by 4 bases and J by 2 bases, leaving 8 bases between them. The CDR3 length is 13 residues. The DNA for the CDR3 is TGTGCCAGCAGCTGGACACCACAAGAGACCCAGTACTTC. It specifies CASSWTPQETQYF.

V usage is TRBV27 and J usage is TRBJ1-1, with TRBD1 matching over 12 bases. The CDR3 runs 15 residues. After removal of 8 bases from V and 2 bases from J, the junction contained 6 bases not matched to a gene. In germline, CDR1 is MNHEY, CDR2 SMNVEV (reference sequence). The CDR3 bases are TGTGCCAGCGTGGGACAGGGGGCCGGTAACACTGAAGCTTTCTTT. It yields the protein CASVGQGAGNTEAFF.

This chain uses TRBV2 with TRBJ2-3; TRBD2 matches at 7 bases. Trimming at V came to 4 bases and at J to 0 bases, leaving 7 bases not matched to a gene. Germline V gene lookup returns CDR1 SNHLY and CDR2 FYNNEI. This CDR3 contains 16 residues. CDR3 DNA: TGTGCCAGCAGTGTATCCCGCGGGGGAAGCACAGATACGCAGTATTTT. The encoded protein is CASSVSRGGSTDTQYF.